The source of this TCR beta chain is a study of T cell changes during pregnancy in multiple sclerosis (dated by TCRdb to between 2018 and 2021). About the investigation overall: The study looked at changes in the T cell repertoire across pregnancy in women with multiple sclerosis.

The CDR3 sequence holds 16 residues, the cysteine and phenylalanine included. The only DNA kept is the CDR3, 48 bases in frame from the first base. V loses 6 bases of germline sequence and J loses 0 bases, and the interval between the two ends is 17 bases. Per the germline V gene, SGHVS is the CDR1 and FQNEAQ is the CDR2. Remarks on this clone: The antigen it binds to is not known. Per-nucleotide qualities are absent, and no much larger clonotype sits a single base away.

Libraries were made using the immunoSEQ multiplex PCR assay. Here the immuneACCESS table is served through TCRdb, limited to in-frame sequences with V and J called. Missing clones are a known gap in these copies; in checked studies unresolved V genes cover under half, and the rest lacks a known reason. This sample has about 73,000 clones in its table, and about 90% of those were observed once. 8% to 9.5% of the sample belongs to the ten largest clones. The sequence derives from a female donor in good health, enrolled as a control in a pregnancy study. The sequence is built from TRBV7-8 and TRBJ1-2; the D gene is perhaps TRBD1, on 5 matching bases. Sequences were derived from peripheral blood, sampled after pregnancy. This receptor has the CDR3 CASSSTGGATNYGYTF. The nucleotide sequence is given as TGTGCCAGCAGTTCTACAGGTGGTGCTACTAACTATGGCTACACCTTC. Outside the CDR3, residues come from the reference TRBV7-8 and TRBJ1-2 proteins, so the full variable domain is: GAGVSQSPRYKVAKRGQDVALRCDPISGHVSLFWYQQALGQGPEFLTYFQNEAQLDKSGLPSDRFFAERPEGSVSTLKIQRTQQEDSAVYLCASSSTGGATNYGYTFGSGTRLTVV.